The 28 T cell receptor beta chains reported below all come from one sample, sequenced in a study of early T cells in non-severe SARS-CoV-2 infection. In TCRdb, the 5' RACE reads were re-called with MiXCR into one record per CDR3 protein. Of 40,000 to 50,000 distinct CDR3 sequences in the sample, roughly 5.4% were seen once. This material consisted of whole blood, taken at baseline. Source of these receptors: an adult who was a healthcare worker with PCR-confirmed SARS-CoV-2 infection or an uninfected control (not recorded which).

This clonotype was counted at least ten times. V and J are TRBV18 and TRBJ1-1, with D possibly being TRBD1 (5 bases). The CDR3 spans 12 residues. V was pared by 6 bases and J by 7 bases, with 12 bases between. CDR1 is KGHSH, CDR2 LQKENI, per germline. The CDR3, as DNA: TGTGCCAGCTCTCGAGACAGCCTTGAAGCTTTCTTT. Protein sequence: CASSRDSLEAFF.

The sample holds many counts of this clonotype. The V gene is TRBV6-5, the J gene TRBJ2-7, with D tentatively TRBD1 (6 bases). CDR1 and CDR2 (germline): MNHEY, SVGAGI. The CDR3 loop spans 14 amino acids. Deletions cut 4 bases from V and 3 bases from J, with 13 bases between. CDR3 bases: TGTGCCAGCAGTTTACAGGGTACAGTCTACGAGCAGTACTTC. This encodes CASSLQGTVYEQYF.

This clonotype was seen repeatedly, ten times or more. The V gene is TRBV5-5, the J gene TRBJ1-2; D is unresolved. Trimming took off 2 bases at V and 8 bases at J, with 13 bases between the two ends. Germline loops: CDR1 SGHKS, CDR2 YYEKEE (reference sequence). This CDR3 region has 13 residues. In nucleotides, the CDR3 is TGTGCCAGCAGCTTAAGCGGGAAGCAAGGCTACACCTTC. It codes for CASSLSGKQGYTF.

This clonotype occurred many times. The V and J genes are TRBV3-1 and TRBJ1-2; D is possibly TRBD1 (6 bases). Germline CDR1 reads LGHDT; CDR2 reads YNNKEL (reference sequence). Trimming shortened V by 6 bases and J by 5 bases, and 16 bases separated the two germline ends. This CDR3 is built from 14 residues. As DNA, the CDR3 is TGTGCCAGCAGACCGCGGGGGCGCGGGTATGGCTACACCTTC. Its protein product is CASRPRGRGYGYTF.

The sample holds many counts of this clonotype. The chain links TRBV6-6 to TRBJ1-5, with 7 bases lining up with TRBD1. Germline V CDR1 and CDR2: MNHNY, SVGAGI (reference sequence). The CDR3 is 13 residues long. With 2 bases clipped from V and 6 bases from J, the junction kept 1 base outside the gene matches. This chain's CDR3 is CASSYNRGQPQHF. The CDR3 nucleotides are TGTGCCAGCAGTTACAACAGGGGTCAGCCCCAGCATTTT.

This clonotype was seen many times. The chain's CDR3 is CSVEGQEIDGLGGTQYF. The CDR3 DNA follows: TGCAGCGTTGAAGGACAGGAGATCGATGGTTTGGGCGGTACGCAGTATTTT. The genes are TRBV29-1 and TRBJ2-3; a possible D gene is TRBD1 (6 bases). V was trimmed by 1 base and J by 8 bases, leaving 25 bases between them. Germline CDR1 and CDR2: SQVTM and ANQGSEA. The CDR3 runs to 17 residues.

This clonotype came up many times. The chain has TRBV7-3 and TRBJ1-6; 8 bases map to TRBD1. The V segment lost 5 bases and the J segment 8 bases; nucleotides outside the gene matches: 11. The CDR3 has 16 amino acids. The germline V gene encodes CDR1 SGHTA and CDR2 FQGTGA. The CDR3 is CASSPSGRDRHSPLHF. CDR3 DNA sequence: TGTGCCAGCAGCCCATCGGGCCGGGACAGGCATTCACCCCTCCACTTT.

The table lists this clonotype with many counts. This chain links TRBV21-1 with TRBJ1-2. TRBV21-1 is reported as a pseudogene. CDR3 length equals 16 residues. DNA of the CDR3: TGTGCCAGCAGCAAAGGCTTGCAGGAAGCTAACTATGGCTACACCTTC. It codes for CASSKGLQEANYGYTF.

This clonotype was counted at least ten times. The rearrangement uses TRBV4-1 and TRBJ2-5; 8 positions match TRBD2. The trim removed 7 bases at V and 4 bases at J, leaving 11 bases unmatched. The CDR3 runs to 15 residues. Germline V gene lookup returns CDR1 MGHRA and CDR2 YSYEKL. The CDR3 protein is CASTSERERSETQYF. CDR3 nucleotides: TGCGCCAGCACTTCCGAGCGGGAGCGGTCAGAGACCCAGTACTTC.

This clonotype was recorded at least ten times. The chain uses TRBV24-1 and TRBJ1-2, with D hard to call. Germline V gene lookup returns CDR1 KGHDR and CDR2 SFDVKD. The CDR3 is made up of 13 amino acids. V was trimmed by 7 bases and J by 1 base, leaving 9 bases between them. CDR3: CATRGGDNYGYTF. The CDR3 coding sequence is TGTGCCACCAGAGGCGGCGATAACTATGGCTACACCTTC.

The table lists this clonotype with many counts. The chain has TRBV5-1 and TRBJ2-7; 7 bases match TRBD1. Germline CDR1 is SGHRS and CDR2 is YFSETQ. CDR3 size: 14 residues. With V trimmed by 1 base and J by 2 bases, 3 bases remained unmatched. DNA of the CDR3: TGCGCCAGCAGCTTGAAGGGGGCGACCTACGAGCAGTACTTC. As protein: CASSLKGATYEQYF. The full variable domain, its missing parts supplied by reference TRBV5-1 and TRBJ2-7, is KAGVTQTPRYLIKTRGQQVTLSCSPISGHRSVSWYQQTPGQGLQFLFEYFSETQRNKGNFPGRFSGRQFSNSRSEMNVSTLELGDSALYLCASSLKGATYEQYFGPGTRLTVT.

The rearrangement links TRBV6-5 to TRBJ2-7; D is possibly TRBD1 or TRBD2 (6 bases each). The germline V and J ends were trimmed by 6 bases and 0 bases, with 18 bases remaining between them. The CDR3 consists of 16 residues. The germline gives CDR1 MNHEY, CDR2 SVGAGI. The CDR3 loop is CASRPGGGSSSYEQYF. CDR3 DNA sequence: TGTGCCAGCAGGCCCGGGGGCGGGTCCAGCTCCTACGAGCAGTACTTC.

There are many counts of this clonotype. The chain recombines TRBV28 with TRBJ2-4; D possibly corresponds to TRBD1 (5 bases). Germline CDR1 reads MDHEN; CDR2 reads SYDVKM. Trimming shortened V by 5 bases and J by 14 bases, and 19 bases separated the two germline ends. This CDR3 is 13 amino acids long. The CDR3 DNA reads as TGTGCCAGCAGTACCCCGACAGCGCCGTATGAGTACTTC. Its translation is CASSTPTAPYEYF.

This clonotype was found many times. CDR3 nucleotides: TGTGCCAGCAGTTTCTCAAGTTCCTTAGCGGGACTCGCCACCGGGGAGCTGTTTTTT. Translating gives CASSFSSSLAGLATGELFF. This rearrangement joins TRBV27 to TRBJ2-2; 8 nucleotides line up with TRBD2. With 3 bases clipped from V and 4 bases from J, the junction kept 16 bases outside the gene matches. The CDR3 contains 19 residues. CDR1 and CDR2 (germline): MNHEY, SMNVEV (reference sequence).

This clonotype has ten or more counts. The chain links TRBV12-3 or TRBV12-4 to TRBJ2-7, with D possibly matching TRBD2 (5 bases). V gave up 6 bases and J gave up 0 bases, with 9 bases separating them. This CDR3 is 13 amino acids long. The CDR3 region has the DNA TGTGCCAGCAGAGGTACTAGCTCCTACGAGCAGTACTTC. This translates into CASRGTSSYEQYF.

The genes are TRBV28 and TRBJ1-3; D gene uncertain. The V and J ends lost 4 bases and 7 bases respectively, with 14 bases between them. CDR1 and CDR2 from the germline V gene are MDHEN and SYDVKM. The CDR3 totals 14 residues. The DNA of the CDR3 is TGTGCCAGCAGTTCCCATCCCGCGCAGAACACCATATATTTT. It is translated as CASSSHPAQNTIYF. The whole variable domain, remainder taken from reference TRBV28 and TRBJ1-3, is DVKVTQSSRYLVKRTGEKVFLECVQDMDHENMFWYRQDPGLGLRLIYFSYDVKMKEKGDIPEGYSVSREKKERFSLILESASTNQTSMYLCASSSHPAQNTIYFGEGSWLTVV.

This chain connects TRBV18 to TRBJ1-4, with D possibly being TRBD1 (5 bases). The CDR3 sequence is 13 residues long. In germline, CDR1 is KGHSH, CDR2 LQKENI. Trimming took off 5 bases at V and 8 bases at J, with 12 bases between the two ends. In DNA form, the CDR3 reads TGTGCCAGCTCAGGGACCCAAATGGAAAAACTGTTTTTT. It codes for CASSGTQMEKLFF.

This clonotype occurred many times. The chain combines TRBV24-1 with TRBJ2-2; D possibly matches TRBD1 or TRBD2 (5 bases each). This CDR3 is 16 amino acids long. Trimming removed 3 bases at V and 0 bases at J, with 10 bases between. Germline-derived CDR1 and CDR2 are KGHDR and SFDVKD. Here the CDR3 DNA reads TGTGCCACCAGTGATCGGGACGGCGCGAACACCGGGGAGCTGTTTTTT. Its protein product is CATSDRDGANTGELFF.

This clonotype was recorded at least ten times. The rearrangement uses TRBV20-1 and TRBJ1-1, with D maybe TRBD1 (5 bases). The CDR3 is made up of 12 amino acids. CDR1 and CDR2 (germline): DFQATT, SNEGSKA (reference sequence). The CDR3 DNA follows: TGCAGAATCTCGCAGGGAACTTCTGAAGCTTTCTTT. This encodes CRISQGTSEAFF.

Many counts were recorded for this clonotype. The CDR3 sequence is CAISVREGRYEQFF. CDR3 in DNA: TGTGCCATCAGTGTCCGGGAGGGCCGCTATGAGCAGTTCTTC. V and J are TRBV10-3 and TRBJ2-1, with TRBD2 matching 8 bases. From germline, CDR1 is ENHRY and CDR2 SYGVKD. The CDR3 length is 14 residues. V shed 4 bases, J shed 8 bases, and the junction held 7 bases outside the gene matches.

Many counts were recorded for this clonotype. The chain couples TRBV21-1 to TRBJ2-1; the D call of TRBD1 is as the table states it, not checked on the DNA. TRBV21-1 is an annotated pseudogene. CDR3 size: 13 residues. CDR3 sequence (DNA): TGTGCCAGCAGCCCGATGGGGGAGAGTGAGCAGTTCTTC. This sequence encodes CASSPMGESEQFF.

This clonotype was picked up a small number of times. The chain employs TRBV5-1 and TRBJ2-7, with D maybe TRBD2 (6 bases). Trimming left V 0 bases short and J 3 bases short, with 7 bases between. Germline assignment: CDR1 SGHRS and CDR2 YFSETQ. The CDR3 consists of 13 residues. CDR3 nucleotides: TGCGCCAGCAGCTTGGAGGGAGGCTACGAGCAGTACTTC. Encoded protein: CASSLEGGYEQYF.

This clonotype occurred many times. The gene calls are TRBV11-2 and TRBJ2-7, with 11 bases identical to TRBD2. Germline assignment: CDR1 SGHAT and CDR2 FQNNGV. The CDR3 sequence is 14 residues long. V lost 5 bases, J lost 4 bases, and 4 bases stayed unmatched. The CDR3 spells CASSPGLADYEQYF. Written as DNA, the CDR3 is TGTGCCAGCAGCCCGGGACTAGCGGATTACGAGCAGTACTTC.

This clonotype was seen repeatedly, ten times or more. The V and J genes are TRBV5-1 and TRBJ2-1; the match to TRBD2 covers 10 bases. V was pared by 1 base and J by 8 bases, with 6 bases of the junction left unmatched. This CDR3 region has 15 residues. Germline-derived CDR1 and CDR2 are SGHRS and YFSETQ. Here the CDR3 reads CASSLNSGRFDEQFF. DNA for the CDR3: TGCGCCAGCAGCTTGAATAGCGGGAGGTTCGATGAGCAGTTCTTC.

This clonotype was counted many times. The rearrangement links TRBV28 to TRBJ2-5; maybe TRBD2 (5 bases). This CDR3 region has 15 residues. Trimming removed 5 bases at V and 5 bases at J, with 18 bases between. Germline V lookup: CDR1 MDHEN, CDR2 SYDVKM. The CDR3 nucleotides read TGTGCCAGCAGTCCTGGTGGGGAGTCGGGGGAGACCCAGTACTTC. This gives the protein CASSPGGESGETQYF. Looking up the rest from reference TRBV28 and TRBJ2-5 gives the full variable domain: DVKVTQSSRYLVKRTGEKVFLECVQDMDHENMFWYRQDPGLGLRLIYFSYDVKMKEKGDIPEGYSVSREKKERFSLILESASTNQTSMYLCASSPGGESGETQYFGPGTRLLVL.

This clonotype came up a few times. The chain is built from TRBV7-8 and TRBJ2-3; 8 bases agree with TRBD1. With V trimmed by 3 bases and J by 2 bases, 7 bases remained unmatched. The CDR3 is 16 residues long. Germline CDR1 and CDR2: SGHVS and FQNEAQ. This CDR3 reads CASSLEETGDTDTQYF. The CDR3 DNA reads TGTGCCAGCAGCTTGGAGGAGACAGGGGACACAGATACGCAGTATTTT.

Many counts were recorded for this clonotype. V gene TRBV10-3 combines with J gene TRBJ1-1, with a tentative D call TRBD1 (5 bases). This CDR3 is built from 14 residues. V was trimmed by 4 bases and J by 0 bases, leaving 9 bases between them. The germline CDR1 and CDR2 sequences are ENHRY and SYGVKD. The DNA of the CDR3 is TGTGCCATCAGTGTTTCAGGGCTGAACACTGAAGCTTTCTTT. As protein: CAISVSGLNTEAFF.

This clonotype came up many times. The chain joins TRBV28 to TRBJ2-7, with unresolved D. Germline assignment: CDR1 MDHEN and CDR2 SYDVKM. This CDR3 comprises 14 residues. V was shortened by 7 bases and J by 2 bases, with 15 bases between the two germline ends. The CDR3 region is CASIPAGWAYEQYF. The CDR3 region has the DNA TGTGCCAGCATCCCAGCCGGGTGGGCCTACGAGCAGTACTTC. Looking up the rest from reference TRBV28 and TRBJ2-7 gives the full variable domain: DVKVTQSSRYLVKRTGEKVFLECVQDMDHENMFWYRQDPGLGLRLIYFSYDVKMKEKGDIPEGYSVSREKKERFSLILESASTNQTSMYLCASIPAGWAYEQYFGPGTRLTVT.